A single sample is the source of the 23 T cell receptor beta chains below, sequenced in a study of blood T cell repertoires in COVID-19. Sequencing was performed with immunoSEQ multiplex PCR; in TCRdb, only in-frame clones are kept and a portion is missing. The sample yields around 77,000 clones, 91% seen once. The sequencing input was peripheral blood. These receptors were taken from a woman aged 55-75 years with active COVID-19.

This rearrangement joins TRBV18 to TRBJ2-3, with D perhaps TRBD2 (6 bases). Between the trimmed V and J ends, which lost 6 bases and 0 bases, there was a span of 16 bases. CDR3 length: 16 residues. The germline CDR1 and CDR2 sequences are KGHSH and LQKENI. The CDR3 DNA reads as TGTGCCAGCTCCCCGGAGCTAGCGACTAGCACAGATACGCAGTATTTT. Amino acids: CASSPELATSTDTQYF.

The chain combines TRBV5-1 with TRBJ1-6; 7 bases are shared with TRBD1. CDR1 is SGHRS and CDR2 is YFSETQ in the germline V gene. This CDR3 region has 14 residues. Unmatched junction bases numbered 8, after V lost 4 bases and J lost 10 bases. The CDR3 nucleotides read TGCGCCAGCAGCCACGGGACAGCGGAATCACCCCTCCACTTT. Translation gives CASSHGTAESPLHF. The variable domain in full, with the rest retrieved from reference TRBV5-1 and TRBJ1-6, is KAGVTQTPRYLIKTRGQQVTLSCSPISGHRSVSWYQQTPGQGLQFLFEYFSETQRNKGNFPGRFSGRQFSNSRSEMNVSTLELGDSALYLCASSHGTAESPLHFGNGTRLTVT.

V and J are TRBV10-3 and TRBJ1-1; TRBD1 might be the D (6 bases). Looked up from germline, CDR1 is ENHRY and CDR2 is SYGVKD. V was cut by 2 bases and J by 4 bases, with 11 bases left in between. The CDR3 sequence is 14 residues long. The CDR3 reads CAISEVPRGTEAFF. In DNA form, the CDR3 reads TGTGCCATCAGTGAGGTTCCCAGGGGCACTGAAGCTTTCTTT.

V and J are TRBV7-2 and TRBJ1-4, with TRBD1 identical over 7 bases. From germline, CDR1 is SGHTA and CDR2 FQGNSA. Unmatched junction bases numbered 6, after V lost 3 bases and J lost 5 bases. The length of the CDR3 is 15 residues. As DNA, the CDR3 is TGTGCCAGCAGCTTGACAGGGAATAGGAATGAAAAACTGTTTTTT. This codes for CASSLTGNRNEKLFF. The full variable domain, rest sourced from reference TRBV7-2 and TRBJ1-4, is GAGVSQSPSNKVTEKGKDVELRCDPISGHTALYWYRQSLGQGLEFLIYFQGNSAPDKSGLPSDRFSAERTGGSVSTLTIQRTQQEDSAVYLCASSLTGNRNEKLFFGSGTQLSVL.

The V call is TRBV5-1, the J call TRBJ2-3; TRBD2 aligns across 11 bases. With V trimmed by 0 bases and J by 3 bases, 6 bases remained unmatched. The germline gives CDR1 SGHRS, CDR2 YFSETQ. CDR3 size: 17 residues. CDR3: CASSLVAGGPRTDTQYF. The CDR3 DNA is TGCGCCAGCAGCTTGGTAGCGGGAGGGCCTCGTACAGATACGCAGTATTTT.

The CDR3 reads CASNPTENTEAFF. The CDR3 nucleotides are TGTGCCAGCAACCCCACAGAGAACACTGAAGCTTTCTTT. V is TRBV7-9 and J is TRBJ1-1; D unresolved. V was shortened by 7 bases and J by 1 base, with 10 bases between the two germline ends. The germline V gene encodes CDR1 SEHNR and CDR2 FQNEAQ (reference sequence). The CDR3 has 13 amino acids. The variable domain in full, with the rest retrieved from reference TRBV7-9 and TRBJ1-1, is DTGVSQNPRHKITKRGQNVTFRCDPISEHNRLYWYRQTLGQGPEFLTYFQNEAQLEKSRLLSDRFSAERPKGSFSTLEIQRTEQGDSAMYLCASNPTENTEAFFGQGTRLTVV.

This clone was recorded once. V is TRBV6-6 and J is TRBJ1-3; D possibly corresponds to TRBD1 (6 bases). Trimming removed 6 bases from V and 3 bases from J, with 15 bases in between. This CDR3 contains 15 residues. Germline assignment: CDR1 MNHNY and CDR2 SVGAGI (reference sequence). The CDR3 DNA sequence: TGTGCCAGCAGCCCTACAGGGTTAGGTGGAAACACCATATATTTT. This translates into CASSPTGLGGNTIYF.

This rearrangement joins TRBV10-3 to TRBJ2-1, with 8 bases fitting TRBD2. Germline values: CDR1 ENHRY, CDR2 SYGVKD. V lost 2 bases to trimming and J lost 8 bases; unmatched junction nucleotides: 8. This CDR3 has 15 residues. CDR3 DNA sequence: TGTGCCATCAGTGAGGGAAGCGGGGGCCCCCATGAGCAGTTCTTC. Its protein product is CAISEGSGGPHEQFF.

This sequence joins TRBV18 and TRBJ1-1; 7 bases line up with TRBD1. CDR3 size: 13 residues. V was pared by 5 bases and J by 11 bases, with 11 bases of the junction left unmatched. Germline CDR1 is KGHSH and CDR2 is LQKENI. Written as DNA, the CDR3 is TGTGCCAGCTCAACCGACAGGGCCTCTGGGGCTTTCTTT. It is translated as CASSTDRASGAFF.

V is TRBV20-1 and J is TRBJ1-5, with D possibly matching TRBD1 (6 bases). The CDR3 covers 16 residues. Trimming cost V 3 bases and J 2 bases, with 17 bases left between them. CDR1 is DFQATT and CDR2 is SNEGSKA in the germline V gene (reference sequence). In DNA form, the CDR3 reads TGCAGTGCTAGTCAAGGGGGGGCGAGGGGCAATCAGCCCCAGCATTTT. Protein sequence: CSASQGGARGNQPQHF.

This clone showed up just once. The V call is TRBV11-2, the J call TRBJ2-5; D is perhaps TRBD1 (6 bases). CDR3 length equals 13 residues. CDR1 is SGHAT and CDR2 is FQNNGV in the germline V gene. V gave up 3 bases and J gave up 3 bases, with 8 bases separating them. CDR3 loop: CASSFGTKETQYF. The CDR3 nucleotides read TGTGCCAGCAGCTTCGGGACAAAAGAGACCCAGTACTTC.

The rearrangement joins TRBV7-9 to TRBJ1-1; a possible D gene is TRBD1 (6 bases). This CDR3 comprises 15 residues. The V end lost 0 bases, the J end lost 3 bases, and 11 bases lay between the germline ends. The germline V gene encodes CDR1 SEHNR and CDR2 FQNEAQ (reference sequence). The CDR3 sequence is CASSLAGQQHTEAFF. The CDR3 nucleotides are TGTGCCAGCAGCTTAGCTGGACAGCAACACACTGAAGCTTTCTTT. The full variable domain, with the rest looked up from reference TRBV7-9 and TRBJ1-1, is DTGVSQNPRHKITKRGQNVTFRCDPISEHNRLYWYRQTLGQGPEFLTYFQNEAQLEKSRLLSDRFSAERPKGSFSTLEIQRTEQGDSAMYLCASSLAGQQHTEAFFGQGTRLTVV.

V and J are TRBV13 and TRBJ2-2; 7 bases fit TRBD1. The CDR3 sequence is 20 residues long. The V gene's germline CDR1 is PRHDT and CDR2 FYEKMQ (reference sequence). The trim removed 3 bases at V and 0 bases at J, leaving 16 bases unmatched. Here the CDR3 DNA reads TGTGCCAGCAGCTTCTATACCGTTCGGGGACAGTACCCGAACACCGGGGAGCTGTTTTTT. It codes for CASSFYTVRGQYPNTGELFF.

This chain uses TRBV5-1 with TRBJ2-1, with D possibly matching TRBD2 (6 bases). Germline V CDR1 and CDR2: SGHRS, YFSETQ. V was cut by 4 bases and J by 6 bases, with 14 bases left in between. The CDR3 is 14 amino acids. In DNA, the CDR3 is TGCGCCAGCAGCCCGGGACTGGAACGCAATGAGCAGTTCTTC. Translating gives CASSPGLERNEQFF.

The V and J genes are TRBV11-2 and TRBJ2-1; 14 bases are shared with TRBD2. There are 18 residues in the CDR3. Germline lookup yields CDR1 SGHAT and CDR2 FQNNGV. V gave up 3 bases and J gave up 8 bases; unmatched junction bases: 12. DNA for the CDR3: TGTGCCAGCAGCTTTGGACTAGCGGGAGGAATTACAATGGATGAGCAGTTCTTC. It encodes CASSFGLAGGITMDEQFF.

The CDR3 protein is CASRRTQSYEQYF. DNA of the CDR3: TGTGCCAGCAGAAGAACACAGAGCTACGAGCAGTACTTC. The chain recombines TRBV6-5 with TRBJ2-7; D gene unclear. The CDR3 covers 13 residues. V shed 6 bases and J shed 3 bases, with 12 bases lying between them. CDR1 MNHEY and CDR2 SVGAGI come from the germline V gene.

J is TRBJ2-7 and V is TRBV7-2; 13 bases line up with TRBD2. The CDR3 sequence is 18 residues long. CDR1 is SGHTA, CDR2 FQGNSA, per germline. V trimming: 0 bases; J trimming: 7 bases; junction bases outside the gene matches: 12. CDR3 region: CASSLAPGLAGSTGEQYF. DNA of the CDR3: TGTGCCAGCAGCTTAGCTCCGGGACTAGCGGGATCTACTGGTGAGCAGTACTTC.

The rearrangement joins TRBV5-1 to TRBJ1-1; TRBD1 matches at 9 bases. J gave up 2 bases and V 4 bases, and 9 bases lay outside the gene matches. Looked up from germline, CDR1 is SGHRS and CDR2 is YFSETQ. The CDR3 consists of 16 residues. Here the CDR3 reads CASSLTGTGYNTEAFF. For the CDR3, the DNA is TGCGCCAGCAGCCTAACCGGGACAGGGTATAACACTGAAGCTTTCTTT.

The chain recombines TRBV28 with TRBJ2-1, with 10 bases that match TRBD2. CDR1 and CDR2 (germline): MDHEN, SYDVKM. With 5 bases clipped from V and 4 bases from J, the junction kept 8 bases outside the gene matches. This CDR3 spans 16 amino acids. CDR3 sequence (DNA): TGTGCCAGCAGTCCATCGACTAGCGGGCTTTACAATGAGCAGTTCTTC. This sequence encodes CASSPSTSGLYNEQFF.

A note on this clone: Other DNA sequences from this sample encode an identical CDR3 as well. The chain links TRBV30 to TRBJ1-1; 8 nucleotides align to TRBD1. The CDR3 contains 14 residues. V trimming: 1 base; J trimming: 1 base; junction bases outside the gene matches: 2. Germline V CDR1 and CDR2: GTSNPN, SVGIG (reference sequence). The CDR3 loop reads CAWSAGTGNTEAFF. In DNA, the CDR3 is TGTGCCTGGAGTGCCGGGACAGGGAACACTGAAGCTTTCTTT.

CDR3 sequence (DNA): TGTGCCAGCAGTGAAGACACCGCGGTAGTCTATGGCTACACCTTC. This sequence encodes CASSEDTAVVYGYTF. This chain links TRBV6-1 with TRBJ1-2; the D is unclear. Trimming took off 1 base at V and 4 bases at J, with 13 bases between the two ends. From germline, CDR1 is MNHNS and CDR2 SASEGT. This CDR3 comprises 15 residues.

The genes are TRBV9 and TRBJ2-7; 7 bases match TRBD1. Germline V lookup: CDR1 SGDLS, CDR2 YYNGEE. The V gene end was trimmed by 2 bases and the J gene end by 3 bases; junction bases not matched to a gene: 2. This CDR3 is built from 13 residues. The CDR3 region has the DNA TGTGCCAGCAGCGTGTCAGGGGGCTACGAGCAGTACTTC. The encoded protein is CASSVSGGYEQYF.

CDR3 protein: CASSKLAGVGNTIYF. As DNA, the CDR3 is TGTGCCAGCAGTAAACTGGCGGGGGTAGGAAACACCATATATTTT. This rearrangement joins TRBV6-6 to TRBJ1-3; D might be TRBD1 (5 bases). V was shortened by 5 bases and J by 4 bases, with 15 bases between the two germline ends. Germline loops: CDR1 MNHNY, CDR2 SVGAGI (reference sequence). The CDR3 covers 15 residues.